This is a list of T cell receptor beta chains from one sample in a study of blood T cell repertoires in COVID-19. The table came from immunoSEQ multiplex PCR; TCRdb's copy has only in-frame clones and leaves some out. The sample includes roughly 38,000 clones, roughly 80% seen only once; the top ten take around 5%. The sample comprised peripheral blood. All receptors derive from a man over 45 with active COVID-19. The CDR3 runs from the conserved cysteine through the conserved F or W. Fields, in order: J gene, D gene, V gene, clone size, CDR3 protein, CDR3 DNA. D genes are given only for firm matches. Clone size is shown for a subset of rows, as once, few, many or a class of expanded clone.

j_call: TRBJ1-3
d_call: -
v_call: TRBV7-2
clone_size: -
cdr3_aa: CASTGVPGNTIYF
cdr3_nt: TGTGCCAGCACGGGGGTGCCTGGAAACACCATATATTTT

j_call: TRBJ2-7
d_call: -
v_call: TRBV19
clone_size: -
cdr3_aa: CASSIVGGLSYEQYF
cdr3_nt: TGTGCCAGTAGTATAGTTGGGGGCCTCTCCTACGAGCAGTACTTC

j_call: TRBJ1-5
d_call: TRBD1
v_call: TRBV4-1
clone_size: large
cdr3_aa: CASSRGTGGNQPQHF
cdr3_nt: TGCGCCAGCAGCCGAGGGACAGGGGGCAATCAGCCCCAGCATTTT

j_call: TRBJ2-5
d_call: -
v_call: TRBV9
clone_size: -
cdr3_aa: CASSAGQQETQYF
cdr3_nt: TGTGCCAGCAGCGCCGGACAGCAAGAGACCCAGTACTTC

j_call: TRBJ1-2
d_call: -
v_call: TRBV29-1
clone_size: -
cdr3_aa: CSVAAGQSFAYGYTF
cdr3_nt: TGCAGCGTTGCAGCAGGACAGTCCTTTGCCTATGGCTACACCTTC

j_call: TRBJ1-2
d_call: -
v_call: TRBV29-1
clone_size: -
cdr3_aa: CSVVETGGYTF
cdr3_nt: TGCAGCGTTGTAGAGACGGGGGGCTACACCTTC

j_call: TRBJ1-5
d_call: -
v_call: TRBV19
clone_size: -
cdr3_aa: CASSIEGPWTVSAGSNQPQHF
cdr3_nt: TGTGCCAGTAGTATAGAGGGACCGTGGACAGTATCCGCCGGTAGCAATCAGCCCCAGCATTTT

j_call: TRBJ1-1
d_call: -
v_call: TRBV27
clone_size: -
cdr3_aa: CASGGDRNTEAFF
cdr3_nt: TGTGCCAGCGGCGGGGATCGGAACACTGAAGCTTTCTTT

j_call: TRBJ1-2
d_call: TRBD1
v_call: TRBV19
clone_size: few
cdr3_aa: CASSTGGSGYTF
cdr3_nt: TGTGCCAGTAGTACAGGGGGCTCTGGCTACACCTTC

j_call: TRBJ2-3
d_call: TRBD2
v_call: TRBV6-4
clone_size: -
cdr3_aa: CASSDPSGGVDTQYF
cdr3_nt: TGTGCCAGCAGTGATCCTAGCGGGGGGGTAGATACGCAGTATTTT

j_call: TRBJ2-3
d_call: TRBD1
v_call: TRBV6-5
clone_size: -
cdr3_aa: CASRRQGRSTDTQYF
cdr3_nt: TGTGCCAGCAGAAGACAGGGAAGGAGCACAGATACGCAGTATTTT

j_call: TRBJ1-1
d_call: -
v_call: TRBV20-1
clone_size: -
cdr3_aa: CSASGGHNTEAFF
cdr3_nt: TGCAGTGCTAGTGGGGGGCACAACACTGAAGCTTTCTTT

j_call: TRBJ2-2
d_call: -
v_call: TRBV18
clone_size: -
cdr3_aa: CASSPPGTFNTGELFF
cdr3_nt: TGTGCCAGCTCACCACCCGGGACATTTAACACCGGGGAGCTGTTTTTT

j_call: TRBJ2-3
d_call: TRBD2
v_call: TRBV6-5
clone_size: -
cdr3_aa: CASRTGGGAADTQYF
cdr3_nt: TGTGCCAGCAGAACCGGCGGGGGGGCCGCAGATACGCAGTATTTT

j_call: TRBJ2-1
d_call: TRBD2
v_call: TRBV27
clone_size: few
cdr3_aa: CASSFSAGGWDEQFF
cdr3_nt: TGTGCCAGCAGTTTTTCTGCGGGGGGGTGGGATGAGCAGTTCTTC

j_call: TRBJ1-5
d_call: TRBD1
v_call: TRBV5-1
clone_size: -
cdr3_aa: CASSLGGTGYQPQHF
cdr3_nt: TGCGCCAGCAGCTTGGGCGGGACAGGGTATCAGCCCCAGCATTTT

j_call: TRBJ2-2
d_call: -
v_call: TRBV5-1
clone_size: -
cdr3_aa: CASSSGTTWNTGELFF
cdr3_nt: TGCGCCAGCAGCTCCGGGACAACCTGGAACACCGGGGAGCTGTTTTTT

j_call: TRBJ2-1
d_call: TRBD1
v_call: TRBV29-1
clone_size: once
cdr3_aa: CSVVRGNEQFF
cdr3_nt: TGCAGCGTTGTCAGGGGGAATGAGCAGTTCTTC

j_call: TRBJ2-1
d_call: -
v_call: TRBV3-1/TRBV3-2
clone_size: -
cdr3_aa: CASSPWQGSHNEQFF
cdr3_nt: TGTGCCAGCAGCCCCTGGCAGGGATCCCACAATGAGCAGTTCTTC

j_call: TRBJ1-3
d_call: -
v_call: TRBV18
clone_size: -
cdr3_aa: CASSPPGHLGNFGNTIYF
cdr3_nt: TGTGCCAGCTCACCACCGGGACACCTGGGAAACTTTGGAAACACCATATATTTT

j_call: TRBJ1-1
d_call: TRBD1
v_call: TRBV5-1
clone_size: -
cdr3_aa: CASSDGTGREWVNTEAFF
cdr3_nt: TGCGCCAGCAGCGACGGGACAGGGAGGGAGTGGGTGAACACTGAAGCTTTCTTT

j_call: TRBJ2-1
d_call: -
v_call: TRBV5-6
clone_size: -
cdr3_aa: CASSQTTGRLRVHEQFF
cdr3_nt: TGTGCCAGCAGCCAAACGACCGGGAGACTTAGGGTCCATGAGCAGTTCTTC

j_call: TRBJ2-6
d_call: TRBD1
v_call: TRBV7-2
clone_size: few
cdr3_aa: CASSLWTGGLSGANVLTF
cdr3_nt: TGTGCCAGCAGCTTATGGACAGGGGGCCTCTCTGGGGCCAACGTCCTGACTTTC